This TCR beta chain is drawn from a study of graft-versus-host responses after intestinal transplantation. Whole-study context: All recipients got anti-thymocyte globulin induction, then tacrolimus and steroids for about 3 years. Study findings and constraints: Allograft clonal ratios (graft-versus-host to host-versus-graft) were high in patients who had graft-donor T cell macrochimerism.

The V gene end was trimmed by 2 bases and the J gene end by 6 bases; junction bases not matched to a gene: 13. The CDR3 is 16 residues long. CDR1 and CDR2 (germline): SGHAT, FQNNGV. Note on this clone: Its antigen is currently unknown.

This table comes from immunoSEQ multiplex PCR, and its TCRdb copy is limited to in-frame clones, with some not included. The sample lists under 80,000 clones; roughly 90% were seen once. This sample comprised PBMCs, obtained 98 days after intestinal transplantation. The receptor was isolated from a human patient who received an intestinal transplant, so some T cells may come from the graft donor. The chain combines TRBV11-2 with TRBJ2-7, with TRBD2 matching over 7 bases. The CDR3 protein is CASSLSLAEPRGEQYF. The CDR3 DNA reads as TGTGCCAGCAGCTTATCCCTAGCGGAGCCCCGTGGCGAGCAGTACTTC.